This T cell receptor (beta chain) was found in a study of blood T cell repertoires in COVID-19. Study context: PBMCs, B-cell-depleted T cells, or T cells were the source of the cDNA or gDNA that made up the material.

This CDR3 region has 16 residues. Germline V CDR1 and CDR2: WSHSY, SAAADI. V was pared by 3 bases and J by 0 bases, with 6 bases of the junction left unmatched. Assay: immunoSEQ multiplex PCR; the TCRdb copy retains only in-frame clones and omits some. The sample includes over 150,000 clones, 70% to 80% of them seen just once. The chain links TRBV10-2 to TRBJ2-3; TRBD2 agrees at 7 bases. Sequenced material: peripheral blood. The receptor comes from a woman aged 45 to 65 with acute or convalescent COVID-19. The CDR3 region has the DNA TGCGCCAGCAGTGAACGTAGACTAGCTAGCACAGATACGCAGTATTTT. Translated: CASSERRLASTDTQYF.